This TCR beta chain derives from a study of T cell responses to AZD1222 COVID-19 vaccine. Study summary: Doses given second, at about 4 or about 12 weeks, were pooled.

The germline gives CDR1 SGHAT, CDR2 FQDESV (reference sequence). Trimming cost V 4 bases and J 2 bases, with 3 bases left between them. CDR3 length: 12 residues. TCRdb's copy holds only in-frame clones and misses some; the assay was immunoSEQ multiplex PCR. The table has 90,000 to 150,000 clones, roughly nine tenths seen once. This clone was counted a few times. The antigen is undetermined. General study findings and limits: Regions left unmutated in variants are reportedly the target of nearly half of spike-specific TCRs.

This sequence was found in an adult in good health. The chain combines TRBV11-1 with TRBJ1-3; D is undetermined. Sequences were derived from peripheral blood, sampled on day 0 of AZD1222 vaccination. The CDR3 bases are TGTGCCAGCAGCTCGGCTGGAAACACCATATATTTT. As protein: CASSSAGNTIYF.